A selection of T cell receptor beta chains follows, all from one sample in a study of OX40 agonist ivuxolimab in advanced cancers. Some clones are missing from TCRdb's copy, which holds only in-frame ones; the method was immunoSEQ multiplex PCR. The table shows tens of thousands of clones, with 80% to 90% occurring only once. The material sequenced was CD4+ or CD8+ T cells sorted from blood, taken in a trial of the OX40 agonist ivuxolimab. The receptors stem from an adult with an advanced solid tumor such as melanoma, head and neck, liver or kidney cancer. CDR3s include the opening cysteine and the closing phenylalanine or tryptophan. The D gene is left open where the match is weak. Size values are once, few and many counts, or a class for expanded clones, and some rows have none.

TRBJ2-1,TRBV6-5,few,NA,TGTGCCAGCAGTTACTTGACAGGCTTCTACAATGAGCAGTTCTTC,CASSYLTGFYNEQFF
TRBJ2-5,TRBV5-1,once,NA,TGCGCCAGCAGCTCTGGTGTTAGTGGGCCGGGGGAGACCCAGTACTTC,CASSSGVSGPGETQYF
TRBJ2-4,TRBV29-1,once,TRBD2,TGCAGCGTTGAGGGGCAGGCTAGCGGGATCAACATTCAGTACTTC,CSVEGQASGINIQYF
TRBJ2-1,TRBV6-1,NA,TRBD2,TGTGCCAGCAGTGTTTCAGCCGGGGGGGCCACCAATGAGCAGTTCTTC,CASSVSAGGATNEQFF
TRBJ2-1,TRBV7-9,NA,NA,TGTGCCAGCAGCTTTCTAGGGCCCCTTGAGCAGTTCTTC,CASSFLGPLEQFF
TRBJ1-4,TRBV5-1,NA,NA,TGCGCCAGCAGCTTGGACCCCTTGGGGGGTGAAAAACTGTTTTTT,CASSLDPLGGEKLFF
TRBJ1-4,TRBV6-5,NA,NA,TGTGCCAGCAGTTTACTGGGGCAAATTAATGAAAAACTGTTTTTT,CASSLLGQINEKLFF
TRBJ1-1,TRBV5-5,once,TRBD1,TGTGCCAGCAGCTCCTATTCCTCAGGGGGTGCTTTCTTT,CASSSYSSGGAFF
TRBJ2-2,TRBV5-4,NA,NA,TGTGCCAGCAGCCCTAATAATGAAGTCACCGGGGAGCTGTTTTTT,CASSPNNEVTGELFF
TRBJ2-1,TRBV7-3,once,NA,TGTGCCAGCAGCCCCCGCTCTCACAATGAGCAGTTCTTC,CASSPRSHNEQFF
TRBJ1-5,TRBV30,few,NA,TGTGCCTGGAGTGTTCGGGGGCTGGTAAGCAATCAGCCCCAGCATTTT,CAWSVRGLVSNQPQHF
TRBJ2-2,TRBV2,few,NA,TGTGCCAGCAGTTCACAGGGATTGAACACCGGGGAGCTGTTTTTT,CASSSQGLNTGELFF
TRBJ2-3,TRBV9,NA,TRBD2,TGTGCCAGCAGCGTATTAGCGGGAGGGACAGATACGCAGTATTTT,CASSVLAGGTDTQYF
TRBJ2-1,TRBV2,NA,NA,TGTGCCAGCAGCTACGATGTAGGGGTGTTCTTC,CASSYDVGVFF
TRBJ2-7,TRBV6-4,once,NA,TGTGCCAGCAGTCTAACCGGGGCCTACGAGCAGTACTTC,CASSLTGAYEQYF
TRBJ2-7,TRBV5-6,once,NA,TGTGCCAGCAGCTTCAGGTACGAGCAGTACTTC,CASSFRYEQYF
TRBJ1-2,TRBV6-1,NA,NA,TGTGCCAGCAGTGAACCAGGGGCCTACTATGGCTACACCTTC,CASSEPGAYYGYTF
TRBJ2-1,TRBV7-9,NA,NA,TGTGCCAGCAGTCAACAGGTTTCAAATGAGCAGTTCTTC,CASSQQVSNEQFF
TRBJ2-7,TRBV7-6,NA,TRBD1,TGTGCCAGCAGCCCTAGGACAGGGGGGACCTACGAGCAGTACTTC,CASSPRTGGTYEQYF
TRBJ1-1,TRBV5-1,NA,NA,TGCGCCAGCAGCTTGGACAGGAATGAAGCTTTCTTT,CASSLDRNEAFF
TRBJ2-3,TRBV30,NA,NA,TGTGCCTGGGTCACGGCGGGCCGACCCACAGATACGCAGTATTTT,CAWVTAGRPTDTQYF
TRBJ1-2,TRBV10-3,NA,NA,TGTGCCATCAGGGTAGGGGGGCGGAACTATGGCTACACCTTC,CAIRVGGRNYGYTF